This T cell receptor beta chain was documented in a study of OX40 agonist ivuxolimab in advanced cancers. Study details: Intravenous ivuxolimab was administered to patients every 2 weeks at 0.01 to 10 mg/kg. Hepatocellular carcinoma, melanoma, renal cell or head and neck cancer occurred in dose-escalation patients. Of mixed ages from about 23 to 79 and averaging about 56 years, the group was 65% to 85% male.

Libraries were prepared by immunoSEQ multiplex PCR; TCRdb keeps only in-frame clonotypes and omits some of them. The repertoire holds 90,000 to 100,000 clones, with roughly nine tenths as singletons. Trimming removed 5 bases at V and 4 bases at J, with 9 bases between. In germline, CDR1 is MNHEY, CDR2 SMNVEV (reference sequence). The CDR3 loop spans 14 amino acids. Sampled blood was obtained at baseline, cycle 4 day 1, and cycle 7 day 1. The sequence derives from an adult with an advanced solid tumor such as melanoma, head and neck, liver or kidney cancer. The sequencing here drew on CD4+ or CD8+ T cells sorted from blood, taken in a trial of the OX40 agonist ivuxolimab. This chain joins TRBV27 and TRBJ1-6; TRBD1 is a possible D gene (6 bases). DNA of the CDR3: TGTGCCAGCAGTCGACAGGTTTATAATTCACCCCTCCACTTT. Translation: CASSRQVYNSPLHF.